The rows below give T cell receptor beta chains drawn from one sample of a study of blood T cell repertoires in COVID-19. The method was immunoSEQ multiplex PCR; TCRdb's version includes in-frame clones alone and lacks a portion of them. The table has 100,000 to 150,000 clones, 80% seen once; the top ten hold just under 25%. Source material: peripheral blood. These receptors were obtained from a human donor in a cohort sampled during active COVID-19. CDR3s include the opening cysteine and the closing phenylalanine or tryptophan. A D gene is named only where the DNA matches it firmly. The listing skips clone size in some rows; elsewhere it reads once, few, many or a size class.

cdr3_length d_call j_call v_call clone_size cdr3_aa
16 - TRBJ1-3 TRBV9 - CASSSPEGSSGNTIYF
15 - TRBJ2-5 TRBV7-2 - CASSSPAGSQETQYF
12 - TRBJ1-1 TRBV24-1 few CATSQGNTEAFF
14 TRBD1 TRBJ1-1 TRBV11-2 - CASSTGGLKTEAFF
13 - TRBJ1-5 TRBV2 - CASKEGDNQPQHF
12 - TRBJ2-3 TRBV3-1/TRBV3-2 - CASTRCTDTQYF
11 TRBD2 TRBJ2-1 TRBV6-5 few CASQAGSKQFF
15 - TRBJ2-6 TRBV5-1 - CASSLQGSGANVLTF
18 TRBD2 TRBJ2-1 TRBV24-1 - CATSDGLAGGTPYNEQFF
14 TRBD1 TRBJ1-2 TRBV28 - CASRPGTAGYGYTF
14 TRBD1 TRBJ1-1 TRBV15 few CATSTVDRVTEAFF
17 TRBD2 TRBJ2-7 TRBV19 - CASSIRGLAGLSYEQYF
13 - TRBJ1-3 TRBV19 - CATGEQAGNTIYF
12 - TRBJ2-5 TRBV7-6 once CASSPSRETQYF
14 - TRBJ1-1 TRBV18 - CASSPSGPGTEAFF
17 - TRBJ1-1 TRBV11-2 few CASSPNWGREENTEAFF
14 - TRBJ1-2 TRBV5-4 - CAQTGGDPGIGYTF
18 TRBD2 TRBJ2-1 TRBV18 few CASSPSLAGVPPYNEQFF
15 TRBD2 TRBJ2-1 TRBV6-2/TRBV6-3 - CASSYRSGGGQEQFF
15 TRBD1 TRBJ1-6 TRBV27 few CASSNRQGFNSPLHF
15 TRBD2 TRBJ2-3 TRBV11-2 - CASSLGLAATDTQYF
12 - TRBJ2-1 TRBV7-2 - CASSRPGGEQFF
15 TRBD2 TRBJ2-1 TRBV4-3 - CASSQGGRGYNEQFF
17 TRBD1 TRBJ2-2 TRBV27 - CASRWDRGRANTGELFF
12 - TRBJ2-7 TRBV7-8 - CASSPGNYEQYF
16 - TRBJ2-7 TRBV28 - CASSSPQLPGHPAQYF
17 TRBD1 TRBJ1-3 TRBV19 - CASSKTGTGYSGNTIYF
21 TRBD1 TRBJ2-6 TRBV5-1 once CASSFETAAGGFISGANVLTF
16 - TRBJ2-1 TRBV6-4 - CASSDSMYRGGNEQFF
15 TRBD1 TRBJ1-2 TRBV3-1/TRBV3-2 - CASSQTGDAAYGYTF
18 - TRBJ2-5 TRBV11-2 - CASSLWAGAKPGQETQYF
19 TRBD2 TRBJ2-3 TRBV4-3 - CASSQDRGLAASSTDTQYF
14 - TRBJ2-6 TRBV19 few CASSFNSGANVLTF
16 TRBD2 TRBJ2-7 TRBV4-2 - CASSQDPRGTTYEQYF
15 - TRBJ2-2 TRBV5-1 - CASSLDRGRTGELFF
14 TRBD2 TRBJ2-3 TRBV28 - CASSRSGGRDTQYF
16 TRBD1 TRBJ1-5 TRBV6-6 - CASSATGTGGNQPQHF
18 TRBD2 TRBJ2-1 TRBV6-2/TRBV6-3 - CASSSGTSGILAYNEQFF
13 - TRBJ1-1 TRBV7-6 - CASSLQWNTEAFF
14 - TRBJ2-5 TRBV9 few CASSPRQSQETQYF
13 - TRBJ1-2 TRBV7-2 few CATEWGGGYGYTF
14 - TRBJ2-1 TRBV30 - CAWSQMSSYNEQFF
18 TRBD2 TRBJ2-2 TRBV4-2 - CASSLFRSGGRGTGELFF
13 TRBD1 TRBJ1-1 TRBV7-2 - CASSFDRGPEAFF
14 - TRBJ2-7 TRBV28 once CASSPDKNSAEQYF
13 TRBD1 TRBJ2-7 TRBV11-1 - CASSSRTGNEQYF
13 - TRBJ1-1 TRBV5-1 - CASSPTENTEAFF
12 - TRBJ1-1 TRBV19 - CASSPMNTEAFF
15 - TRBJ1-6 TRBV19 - CASSIVGGLDSPLHF
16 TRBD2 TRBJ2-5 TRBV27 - CASSLYVAGGWETQYF
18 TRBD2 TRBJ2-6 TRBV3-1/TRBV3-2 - CASSPKTSGVSGANVLTF
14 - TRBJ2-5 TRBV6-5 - CASSYSRGGETQYF